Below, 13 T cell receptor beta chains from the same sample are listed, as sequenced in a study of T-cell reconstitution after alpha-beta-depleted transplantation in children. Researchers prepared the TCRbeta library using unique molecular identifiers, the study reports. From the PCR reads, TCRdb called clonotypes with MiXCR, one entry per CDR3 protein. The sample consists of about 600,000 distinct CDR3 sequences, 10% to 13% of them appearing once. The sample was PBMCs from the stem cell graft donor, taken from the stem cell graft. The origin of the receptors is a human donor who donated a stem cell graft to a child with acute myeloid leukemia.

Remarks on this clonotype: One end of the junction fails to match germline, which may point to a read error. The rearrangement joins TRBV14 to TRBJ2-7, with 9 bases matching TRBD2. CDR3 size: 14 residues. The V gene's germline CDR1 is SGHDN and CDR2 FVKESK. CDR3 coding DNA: TGTGCCAGCACCCAAGGTAGCGGGAGTGTCAAGCAGTACTTC. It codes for CASTQGSGSVKQYF.

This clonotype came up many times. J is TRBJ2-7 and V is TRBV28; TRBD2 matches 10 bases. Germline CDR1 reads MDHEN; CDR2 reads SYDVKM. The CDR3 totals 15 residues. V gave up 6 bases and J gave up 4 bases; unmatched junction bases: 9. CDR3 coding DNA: TGTGCCAGCAGACCCGGGGCTAGCGGGAGTTACGAGCAGTACTTC. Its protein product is CASRPGASGSYEQYF.

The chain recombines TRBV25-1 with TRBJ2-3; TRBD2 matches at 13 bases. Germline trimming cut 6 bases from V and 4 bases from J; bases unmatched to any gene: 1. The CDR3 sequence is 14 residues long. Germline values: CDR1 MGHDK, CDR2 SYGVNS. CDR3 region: CASRTSGRPDTQYF. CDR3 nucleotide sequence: TGTGCCAGCAGGACTAGCGGGAGGCCAGATACGCAGTATTTT.

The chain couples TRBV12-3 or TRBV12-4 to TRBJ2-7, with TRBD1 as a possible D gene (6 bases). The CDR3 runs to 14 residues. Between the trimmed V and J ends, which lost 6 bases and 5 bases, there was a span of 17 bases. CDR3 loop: CASSFDLGADEQYF. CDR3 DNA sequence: TGTGCCAGCAGCTTCGACTTGGGGGCCGACGAGCAGTACTTC.

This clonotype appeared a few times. Here the CDR3 reads CSARARTSGLYNEQFF. The CDR3 DNA is TGCAGTGCTAGAGCTAGGACTAGCGGGCTCTACAATGAGCAGTTCTTC. The rearrangement links TRBV20-1 to TRBJ2-1; TRBD2 aligns across 11 bases. The ends lost 1 base at V and 3 bases at J; junction bases unmatched: 5. CDR1 is DFQATT and CDR2 is SNEGSKA in the germline V gene (reference sequence). CDR3 length equals 16 residues.

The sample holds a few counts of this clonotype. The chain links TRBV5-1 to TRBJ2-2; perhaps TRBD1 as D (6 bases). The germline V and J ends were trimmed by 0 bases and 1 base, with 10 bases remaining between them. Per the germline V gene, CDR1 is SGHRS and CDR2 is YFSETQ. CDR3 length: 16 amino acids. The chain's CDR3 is CASSLGQGMNTGELFF. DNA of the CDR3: TGCGCCAGCAGCTTGGGCCAGGGGATGAACACCGGGGAGCTGTTTTTT. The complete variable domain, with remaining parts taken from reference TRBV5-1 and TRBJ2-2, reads KAGVTQTPRYLIKTRGQQVTLSCSPISGHRSVSWYQQTPGQGLQFLFEYFSETQRNKGNFPGRFSGRQFSNSRSEMNVSTLELGDSALYLCASSLGQGMNTGELFFGEGSRLTVL.

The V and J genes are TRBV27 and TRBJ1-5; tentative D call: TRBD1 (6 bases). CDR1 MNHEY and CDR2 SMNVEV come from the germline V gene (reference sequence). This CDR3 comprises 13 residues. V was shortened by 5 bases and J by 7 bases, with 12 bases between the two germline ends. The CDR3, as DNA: TGTGCCAGCAGTATGGGACACCCCCAGCCCCAGCATTTT. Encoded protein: CASSMGHPQPQHF.

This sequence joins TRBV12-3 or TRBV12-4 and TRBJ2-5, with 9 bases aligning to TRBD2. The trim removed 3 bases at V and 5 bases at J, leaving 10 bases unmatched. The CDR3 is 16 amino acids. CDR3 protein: CASSFNLAGPSETQYF. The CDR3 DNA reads TGTGCCAGCAGTTTTAATCTAGCGGGGCCGAGCGAGACCCAGTACTTC.

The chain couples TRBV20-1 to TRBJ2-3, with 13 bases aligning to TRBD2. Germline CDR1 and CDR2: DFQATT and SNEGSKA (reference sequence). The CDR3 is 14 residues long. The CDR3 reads CTGSGLAGFDTQYF. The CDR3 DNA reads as TGCACCGGTTCGGGACTAGCGGGATTCGATACGCAGTATTTT.

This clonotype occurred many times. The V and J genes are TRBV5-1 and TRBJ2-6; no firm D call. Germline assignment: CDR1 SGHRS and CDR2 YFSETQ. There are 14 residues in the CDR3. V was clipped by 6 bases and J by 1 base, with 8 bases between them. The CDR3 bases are TGCGCCAGCACCTTAGGTTCTGGGGCCAACGTCCTGACTTTC. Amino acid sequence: CASTLGSGANVLTF.

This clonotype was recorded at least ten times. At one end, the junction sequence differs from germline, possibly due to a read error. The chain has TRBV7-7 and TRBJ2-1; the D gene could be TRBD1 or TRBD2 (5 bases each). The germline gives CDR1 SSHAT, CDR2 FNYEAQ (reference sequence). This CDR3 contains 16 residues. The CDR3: CASSPRLGVSYNEQFF. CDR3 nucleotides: TGTGCTAGCAGCCCAAGACTGGGGGTCTCCTACAATGAGCAGTTCTTC.

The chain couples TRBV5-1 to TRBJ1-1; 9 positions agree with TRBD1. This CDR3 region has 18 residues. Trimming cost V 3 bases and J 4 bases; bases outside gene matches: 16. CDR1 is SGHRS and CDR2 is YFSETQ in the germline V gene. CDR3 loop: CASSSETLTRDRATEAFF. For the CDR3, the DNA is TGCGCCAGCAGCTCCGAGACTCTAACCCGGGACAGGGCCACTGAAGCTTTCTTT.

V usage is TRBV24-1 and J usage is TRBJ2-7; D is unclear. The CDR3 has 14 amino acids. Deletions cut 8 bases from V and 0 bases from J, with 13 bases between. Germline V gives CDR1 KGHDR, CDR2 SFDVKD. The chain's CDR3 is CATTVRAPSYEQYF. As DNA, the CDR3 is TGTGCCACCACGGTCCGGGCGCCCTCCTACGAGCAGTACTTC.